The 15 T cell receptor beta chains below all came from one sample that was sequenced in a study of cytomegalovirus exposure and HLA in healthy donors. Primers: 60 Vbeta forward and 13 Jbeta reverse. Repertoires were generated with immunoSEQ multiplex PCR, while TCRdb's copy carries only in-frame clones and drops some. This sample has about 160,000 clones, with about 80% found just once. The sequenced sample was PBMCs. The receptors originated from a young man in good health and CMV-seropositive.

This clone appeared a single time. DNA for the CDR3: TGTGCCAGCAGTTTTGCTAGCGGGGGATCCAATGAGCAGTTCTTC. Translated, it gives CASSFASGGSNEQFF. The chain joins TRBV27 to TRBJ2-1, with 10 bases matching TRBD2. Trimming took 3 bases from V and 6 from J; bases not matched to a gene: 5. This CDR3 has 15 residues. CDR1 MNHEY and CDR2 SMNVEV come from the germline V gene (reference sequence).

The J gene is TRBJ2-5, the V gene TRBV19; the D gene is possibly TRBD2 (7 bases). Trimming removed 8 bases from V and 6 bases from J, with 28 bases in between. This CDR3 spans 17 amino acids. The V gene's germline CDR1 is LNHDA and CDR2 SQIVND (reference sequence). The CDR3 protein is CASALSGGQATVKTQYF. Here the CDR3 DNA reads TGTGCCAGTGCTTTGTCGGGGGGACAAGCAACGGTCAAGACCCAGTACTTC.

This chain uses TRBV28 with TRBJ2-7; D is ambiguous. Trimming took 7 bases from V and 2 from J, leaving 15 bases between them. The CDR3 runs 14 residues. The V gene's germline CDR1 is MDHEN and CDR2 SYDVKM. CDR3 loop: CASTQRVAPYEQYF. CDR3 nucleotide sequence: TGTGCCAGCACTCAAAGAGTCGCCCCCTACGAGCAGTACTTC. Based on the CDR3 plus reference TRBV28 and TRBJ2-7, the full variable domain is DVKVTQSSRYLVKRTGEKVFLECVQDMDHENMFWYRQDPGLGLRLIYFSYDVKMKEKGDIPEGYSVSREKKERFSLILESASTNQTSMYLCASTQRVAPYEQYFGPGTRLTVT.

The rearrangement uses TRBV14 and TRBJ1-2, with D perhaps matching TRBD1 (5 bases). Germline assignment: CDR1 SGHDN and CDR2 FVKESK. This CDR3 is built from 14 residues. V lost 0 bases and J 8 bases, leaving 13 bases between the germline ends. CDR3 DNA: TGTGCCAGCAGCCAAGAACGGCAGGGCTGGGGCTACACCTTC. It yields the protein CASSQERQGWGYTF.

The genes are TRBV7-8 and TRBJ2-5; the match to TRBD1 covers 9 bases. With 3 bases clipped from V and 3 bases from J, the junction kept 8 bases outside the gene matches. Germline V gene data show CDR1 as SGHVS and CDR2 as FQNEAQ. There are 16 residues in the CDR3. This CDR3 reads CASSFGTGRGEETQYF. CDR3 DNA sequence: TGTGCCAGCAGCTTCGGGACAGGGCGCGGGGAAGAGACCCAGTACTTC. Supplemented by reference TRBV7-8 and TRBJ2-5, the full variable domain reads GAGVSQSPRYKVAKRGQDVALRCDPISGHVSLFWYQQALGQGPEFLTYFQNEAQLDKSGLPSDRFFAERPEGSVSTLKIQRTQQEDSAVYLCASSFGTGRGEETQYFGPGTRLLVL.

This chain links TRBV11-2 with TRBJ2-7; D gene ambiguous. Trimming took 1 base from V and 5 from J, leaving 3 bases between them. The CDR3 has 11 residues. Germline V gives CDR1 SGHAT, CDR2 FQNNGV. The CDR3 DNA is TGTGCCAGCAGCTTAGGTAACGAGCAGTACTTC. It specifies CASSLGNEQYF. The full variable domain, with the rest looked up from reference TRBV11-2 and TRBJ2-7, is EAGVAQSPRYKIIEKRQSVAFWCNPISGHATLYWYQQILGQGPKLLIQFQNNGVVDDSQLPKDRFSAERLKGVDSTLKIQPAKLEDSAVYLCASSLGNEQYFGPGTRLTVT.

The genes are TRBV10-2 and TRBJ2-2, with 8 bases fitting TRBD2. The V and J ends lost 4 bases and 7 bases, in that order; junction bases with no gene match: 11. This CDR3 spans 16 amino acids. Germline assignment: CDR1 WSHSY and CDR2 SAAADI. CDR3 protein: CASSAVSAGVGGELFF. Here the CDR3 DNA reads TGCGCCAGCAGTGCAGTTTCAGCGGGAGTCGGCGGGGAGCTGTTTTTT.

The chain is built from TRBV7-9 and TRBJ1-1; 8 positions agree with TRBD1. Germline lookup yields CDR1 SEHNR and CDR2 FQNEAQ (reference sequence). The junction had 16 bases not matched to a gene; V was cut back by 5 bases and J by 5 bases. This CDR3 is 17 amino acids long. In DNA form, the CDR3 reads TGTGCCAGCAGCCCTCCCCCAGGGGGCAGATCGTGGACTGAAGCTTTCTTT. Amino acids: CASSPPPGGRSWTEAFF.

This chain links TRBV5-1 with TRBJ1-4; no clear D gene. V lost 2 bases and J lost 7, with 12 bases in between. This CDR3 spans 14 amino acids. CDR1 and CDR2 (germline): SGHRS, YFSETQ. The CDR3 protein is CASSFSDSREKLFF. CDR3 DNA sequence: TGCGCCAGCAGCTTTAGCGACTCCCGTGAAAAACTGTTTTTT. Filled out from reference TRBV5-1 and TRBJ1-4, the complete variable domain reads KAGVTQTPRYLIKTRGQQVTLSCSPISGHRSVSWYQQTPGQGLQFLFEYFSETQRNKGNFPGRFSGRQFSNSRSEMNVSTLELGDSALYLCASSFSDSREKLFFGSGTQLSVL.

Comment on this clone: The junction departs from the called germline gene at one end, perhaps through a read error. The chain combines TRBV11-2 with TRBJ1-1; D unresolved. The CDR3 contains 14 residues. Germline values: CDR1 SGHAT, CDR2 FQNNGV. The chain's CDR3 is CTSSKREMNTEAFF. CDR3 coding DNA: TGTACCAGCAGTAAAAGAGAGATGAACACTGAAGCTTTCTTT.

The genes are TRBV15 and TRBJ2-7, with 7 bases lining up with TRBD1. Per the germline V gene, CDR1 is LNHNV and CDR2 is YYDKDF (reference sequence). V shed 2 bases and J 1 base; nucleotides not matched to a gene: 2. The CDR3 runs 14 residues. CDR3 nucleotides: TGTGCCACCAGCAGACAGACAGGGTCCTACGAGCAGTACTTC. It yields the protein CATSRQTGSYEQYF.

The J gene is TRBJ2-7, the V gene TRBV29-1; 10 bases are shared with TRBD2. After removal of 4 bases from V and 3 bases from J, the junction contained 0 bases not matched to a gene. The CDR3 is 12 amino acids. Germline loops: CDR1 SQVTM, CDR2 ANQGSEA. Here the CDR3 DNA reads TGCAGCGTTGGGACTAGCGGCTACGAGCAGTACTTC. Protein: CSVGTSGYEQYF.

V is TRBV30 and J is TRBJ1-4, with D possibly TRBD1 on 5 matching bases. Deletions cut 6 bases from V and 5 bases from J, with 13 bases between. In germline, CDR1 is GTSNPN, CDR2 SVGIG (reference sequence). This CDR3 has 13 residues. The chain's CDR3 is CACPGTENEKLFF. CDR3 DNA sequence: TGTGCCTGTCCCGGGACTGAGAATGAAAAACTGTTTTTT.

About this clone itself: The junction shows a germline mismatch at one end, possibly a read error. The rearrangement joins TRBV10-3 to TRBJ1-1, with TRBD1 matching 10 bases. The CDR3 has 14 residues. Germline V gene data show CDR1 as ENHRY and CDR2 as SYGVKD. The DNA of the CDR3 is TGTACCATCAGTGAGGACAGGGGGTACACTGAAGCTTTCTTT. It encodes CTISEDRGYTEAFF.

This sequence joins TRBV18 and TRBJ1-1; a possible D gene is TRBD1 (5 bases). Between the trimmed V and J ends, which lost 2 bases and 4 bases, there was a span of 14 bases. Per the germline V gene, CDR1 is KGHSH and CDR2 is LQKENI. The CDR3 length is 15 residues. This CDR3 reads CASSPRGEWGTEAFF. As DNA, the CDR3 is TGTGCCAGCTCACCAAGGGGCGAGTGGGGCACTGAAGCTTTCTTT.